This T cell receptor (beta chain) stems from a study of cytomegalovirus exposure and HLA in healthy donors. Overall study: HLA-typed donors were the source of 83 million or so unique TCRs held in an early data release.

In the PCR, 60 Vbeta and 13 Jbeta primers were used. The protocol was immunoSEQ multiplex PCR, while the TCRdb copy is restricted to in-frame clones and leaves out a portion. This sample contains fewer than 250,000 clones. This CDR3 is 15 amino acids long. V was pared by 7 bases and J by 2 bases, with 18 bases between. Looked up from germline, CDR1 is MDHEN and CDR2 is SYDVKM. The chain recombines TRBV28 with TRBJ2-7; TRBD1 might be the D (7 bases). This sequence originates from a woman aged 25 to 39 in good health and CMV-seropositive. The sample taken for sequencing was PBMCs. The CDR3 protein is CASKIPGGTAYEQYF. The CDR3 coding sequence is TGTGCCAGCAAAATCCCCGGCGGGACAGCCTACGAGCAGTACTTC.